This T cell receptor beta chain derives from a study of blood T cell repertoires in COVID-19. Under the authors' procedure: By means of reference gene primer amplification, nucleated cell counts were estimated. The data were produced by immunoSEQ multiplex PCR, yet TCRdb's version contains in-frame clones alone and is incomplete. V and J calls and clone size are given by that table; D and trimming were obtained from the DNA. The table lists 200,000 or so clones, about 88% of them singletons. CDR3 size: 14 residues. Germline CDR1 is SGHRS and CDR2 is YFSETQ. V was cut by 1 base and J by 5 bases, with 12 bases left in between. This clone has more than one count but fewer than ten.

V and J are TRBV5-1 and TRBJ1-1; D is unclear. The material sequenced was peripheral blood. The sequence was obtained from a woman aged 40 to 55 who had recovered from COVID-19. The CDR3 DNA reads TGCGCCAGCAGCTTGATCGGGGTGGGGACTGAAGCTTTCTTT. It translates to CASSLIGVGTEAFF.